A selection of T cell receptor beta chains follows, all from one sample in a study of shared clonotypes between healthy human individuals. Using immunoSEQ multiplex PCR, the repertoire was profiled, and TCRdb retains in-frame clones only, with some absent. Of roughly 2.2 million clones in the sample, 85% to 95% were seen once. Sequenced material: naive CD4+ T cells from PBMCs. The receptors originated from a man between 18 and 35 years old in good health. Some clones in this sample may be carry-over from other donors' samples. CDR3s include the opening cysteine and the closing phenylalanine or tryptophan. Fields, in order: J gene, V gene, clone size, D gene, CDR3 DNA, CDR3 protein. D genes are given only for firm matches. Clone size appears in some rows only: once, few, many, or a class for an expanded clone.

j_call: TRBJ2-7; v_call: TRBV5-1; clone_size: -; d_call: -; cdr3_nt: TGCGCCAGCAGCTTGGAGGGGGATGACGAGCAGTACTTC; cdr3_aa: CASSLEGDDEQYF
j_call: TRBJ2-1; v_call: TRBV6-6; clone_size: -; d_call: -; cdr3_nt: TGTGCCAGCAGTTACAGCGGAAGCTCCTACAATGAGCAGTTCTTC; cdr3_aa: CASSYSGSSYNEQFF
j_call: TRBJ2-1; v_call: TRBV7-3; clone_size: -; d_call: -; cdr3_nt: TGTGCCAGCAGCTTTAGCGGTGGCCCTTACAATGAGCAGTTCTTC; cdr3_aa: CASSFSGGPYNEQFF
j_call: TRBJ2-1; v_call: TRBV5-4; clone_size: -; d_call: -; cdr3_nt: TGTGCCAGCAGCTTGGTGGCGGACTCCTACAATGAGCAGTTCTTC; cdr3_aa: CASSLVADSYNEQFF
j_call: TRBJ2-5; v_call: TRBV5-1; clone_size: -; d_call: -; cdr3_nt: TGCGCCAGCAGCACCGGACTTCCAAATGGGGAGACCCAGTACTTC; cdr3_aa: CASSTGLPNGETQYF
j_call: TRBJ2-5; v_call: TRBV28; clone_size: -; d_call: TRBD2; cdr3_nt: TGTGCCAGCAGTCCGAGCGGGAGTAGTTTGGAGACCCAGTACTTC; cdr3_aa: CASSPSGSSLETQYF
j_call: TRBJ2-7; v_call: TRBV11-2; clone_size: once; d_call: -; cdr3_nt: TGTGCCAGCAGCTTATATGGCAGGACGGATTTGTCCTACGAGCAGTACTTC; cdr3_aa: CASSLYGRTDLSYEQYF
j_call: TRBJ1-2; v_call: TRBV7-8; clone_size: -; d_call: -; cdr3_nt: TGTGCCAGCAGCCCGACATGGGGGGGATCTAACTATGGCTACACCTTC; cdr3_aa: CASSPTWGGSNYGYTF
j_call: TRBJ2-7; v_call: TRBV5-8; clone_size: -; d_call: TRBD2; cdr3_nt: TGTGCCAGCAGCTGGGGGGGGACTAGCAGGGACCACTACGAGCAGTACTTC; cdr3_aa: CASSWGGTSRDHYEQYF
j_call: TRBJ2-1; v_call: TRBV5-1; clone_size: once; d_call: TRBD2; cdr3_nt: TGCGCCAGCAGCTTTCTGAGCGGGATGGGAAACAATGAGCAGTTCTTC; cdr3_aa: CASSFLSGMGNNEQFF
j_call: TRBJ1-2; v_call: TRBV19; clone_size: -; d_call: TRBD1; cdr3_nt: TGTGCCAGTAGTAACCGGGACAGGGGGCACAATGGCTACACCTTC; cdr3_aa: CASSNRDRGHNGYTF
j_call: TRBJ2-1; v_call: TRBV7-2; clone_size: -; d_call: TRBD1; cdr3_nt: TGTGCCAGCAGCTTAGGGAACAGGGGGCCCTACAATGAGCAGTTCTTC; cdr3_aa: CASSLGNRGPYNEQFF
j_call: TRBJ2-7; v_call: TRBV7-9; clone_size: -; d_call: -; cdr3_nt: TGTGCCAGCAGCTTAACGGCAGACTCCTACGAGCAGTACTTC; cdr3_aa: CASSLTADSYEQYF
j_call: TRBJ1-3; v_call: TRBV7-3; clone_size: once; d_call: -; cdr3_nt: TGTGCCAGCAGCTTAGCCTCGGACGCCCCCTCTGGAAACACCATATATTTT; cdr3_aa: CASSLASDAPSGNTIYF
j_call: TRBJ1-2; v_call: TRBV5-4; clone_size: -; d_call: TRBD1; cdr3_nt: TGTGCCAGCAGTTTCTATGACAGGGGCTATGGCTACACCTTC; cdr3_aa: CASSFYDRGYGYTF
j_call: TRBJ1-1; v_call: TRBV28; clone_size: -; d_call: TRBD1; cdr3_nt: TGTGCCAGCAGTCCCCTAGGGACAGGGGACACTGAAGCTTTCTTT; cdr3_aa: CASSPLGTGDTEAFF
j_call: TRBJ1-2; v_call: TRBV5-1; clone_size: once; d_call: TRBD1; cdr3_nt: TGCGCCAGCAGCCCGGGACAGCCAGGGGGTAACTATGGCTACACCTTC; cdr3_aa: CASSPGQPGGNYGYTF
j_call: TRBJ2-7; v_call: TRBV5-1; clone_size: -; d_call: TRBD2; cdr3_nt: TGCGCCAGCAGCTTGTGGCCCACAGGGGCGGGAGGGCTATACGAGCAGTACTTC; cdr3_aa: CASSLWPTGAGGLYEQYF
j_call: TRBJ2-3; v_call: TRBV27; clone_size: once; d_call: -; cdr3_nt: TGTGCCAGCAGCCTCTGGGGTCCCACAGATACGCAGTATTTT; cdr3_aa: CASSLWGPTDTQYF
j_call: TRBJ2-1; v_call: TRBV20-1; clone_size: -; d_call: -; cdr3_nt: TGCAGTGCTAGCCCCCAGGGTGAGCAGTTCTTC; cdr3_aa: CSASPQGEQFF
j_call: TRBJ1-1; v_call: TRBV4-1; clone_size: -; d_call: -; cdr3_nt: TGCGCCAGCAGCCAAGAAGAGGATCGGGCTGAAGCTTTCTTT; cdr3_aa: CASSQEEDRAEAFF
j_call: TRBJ2-1; v_call: TRBV7-6; clone_size: -; d_call: -; cdr3_nt: TGTGCCAGCCGGGAGAACTATGAGCAGTTCTTC; cdr3_aa: CASRENYEQFF
j_call: TRBJ2-1; v_call: TRBV5-1; clone_size: -; d_call: -; cdr3_nt: TGCGCCAGCAGCTTTACCACGACGGAAAGCTCCTACAATGAGCAGTTCTTC; cdr3_aa: CASSFTTTESSYNEQFF
j_call: TRBJ2-3; v_call: TRBV7-3; clone_size: few; d_call: -; cdr3_nt: TGTGCCAGCAGCTACGGCGGGGATACGCAGTATTTT; cdr3_aa: CASSYGGDTQYF
j_call: TRBJ1-6; v_call: TRBV6-1; clone_size: -; d_call: -; cdr3_nt: TGTGCCAGCAGTGAAACGGGGGTTCGGTCACCCCTCCACTTT; cdr3_aa: CASSETGVRSPLHF
j_call: TRBJ1-2; v_call: TRBV27; clone_size: -; d_call: TRBD1; cdr3_nt: TGTGCCAGCAGTCAGGGGGGAAGGGGTGGCTACACCTTC; cdr3_aa: CASSQGGRGGYTF